Following are 27 T cell receptor beta chains from one sample sequenced in a study of breast tumors, draining lymph nodes, adjacent tissues. TCRdb processed the multiplex PCR reads anew with MiXCR; each CDR3 protein has one entry. The data show approximately 150,000 distinct CDR3 sequences, about 33% seen once. Axillary draining lymph nodes of breast cancer patients supplied the node samples. The material sequenced was axillary lymph node tissue. All receptors derive from a female donor with breast cancer. Some clones in this sample may be carry-over from other donors' samples.

The gene calls are TRBV5-5 and TRBJ1-2, with a weak D call TRBD1 (5 bases). The germline V gene has CDR1 SGHKS and CDR2 YYEKEE (reference sequence). V lost 6 bases, J lost 7 bases, and 22 bases lay in between. The CDR3 spans 15 residues. CDR3 residues: CASTEWDWVSPGYTF. The CDR3 coding sequence is TGTGCCAGCACCGAATGGGACTGGGTTTCCCCTGGCTACACCTTC.

A note on this clonotype: With a much larger clone just one base away, this may be a read error. The chain combines TRBV12-3 or TRBV12-4 with TRBJ2-1; 9 bases match TRBD2. The CDR3 extends over 14 amino acids. V lost 8 bases and J lost 8; bases outside the gene matches: 10. The CDR3: CASSSGGNWDEQFF. CDR3 DNA: TGTGCCAGCTCGAGCGGGGGGAACTGGGATGAGCAGTTCTTC.

This clonotype showed up many times. CDR3 sequence (DNA): TGTGCCAGTAGCGAAGACAGGGGGGTGCATGGCTACACCTTC. Encoded protein: CASSEDRGVHGYTF. The chain recombines TRBV19 with TRBJ1-2; TRBD1 agrees at 9 bases. The length of the CDR3 is 14 residues. The V gene's germline CDR1 is LNHDA and CDR2 SQIVND (reference sequence). V lost 6 bases and J lost 6; bases outside the gene matches: 8.

Ten or more counts support this clonotype. V is TRBV10-3 and J is TRBJ1-2, with unresolved D. The CDR3 runs 17 residues. From germline, CDR1 is ENHRY and CDR2 SYGVKD. Trimming left V 5 bases short and J 2 bases short, with 21 bases between. Here the CDR3 reads CAISNPRADGSNYGYTF. CDR3 sequence (DNA): TGTGCCATCAGTAACCCCCGGGCCGACGGTTCCAACTATGGCTACACCTTC.

This chain uses TRBV20-1 with TRBJ1-5; D is possibly TRBD1 (5 bases). This CDR3 is built from 15 residues. Germline lookup yields CDR1 DFQATT and CDR2 SNEGSKA (reference sequence). V lost 3 bases, J lost 4 bases, and 16 bases lay in between. The CDR3 DNA reads as TGCAGTGCTAGCACATCAGGGAGACCTAATCAGCCCCAGCATTTT. As protein: CSASTSGRPNQPQHF.

This clonotype was counted ten times or more. V is TRBV19 and J is TRBJ2-2, with D possibly being TRBD2 (5 bases). Deletions cut 7 bases from V and 4 bases from J, with 19 bases between. The germline gives CDR1 LNHDA, CDR2 SQIVND (reference sequence). This CDR3 has 16 residues. The CDR3 region is CASTPLGSGSTGELFF. Here the CDR3 DNA reads TGTGCCAGTACCCCCCTGGGTTCGGGGTCCACCGGGGAGCTGTTTTTT.

Of note for this clonotype: This may arise from a read error, as a much more abundant clone is one base away. V is TRBV6-1 and J is TRBJ2-5, with D tentatively TRBD1 (7 bases). The V and J ends lost 0 bases and 9 bases respectively, with 20 bases between them. The CDR3 consists of 16 residues. CDR1 and CDR2 from the germline V gene are MNHNS and SASEGT. Here the CDR3 reads CASSEAVGGGAEAQYF. The CDR3 region has the DNA TGTGCCAGCAGTGAAGCGGTTGGAGGGGGCGCGGAGGCCCAGTACTTC.

This clonotype was found once. A much larger clone sits a single nucleotide away, making a read error possible. The V call is TRBV7-3, the J call TRBJ2-5; a weak D match, TRBD2 (7 bases). Looked up from germline, CDR1 is SGHTA and CDR2 is FQGTGA. This CDR3 region has 15 residues. The DNA for the CDR3 is TGTGCCAGCAGCTTAGGGGGGGCGCGGCAAGAGACCCAGCACTTC. Translated, it gives CASSLGGARQETQHF.

This sequence joins TRBV7-2 and TRBJ1-6, with 9 bases fitting TRBD1. Germline values: CDR1 SGHTA, CDR2 FQGNSA. J lost 7 bases, V lost 1 base, and 2 bases had no gene match. The CDR3 has 15 residues. The CDR3 reads CASSLGQGDNSPLHF. The CDR3 nucleotides read TGTGCCAGCAGCTTAGGACAGGGGGACAATTCACCCCTCCACTTT. Full variable domain (rest looked up from reference TRBV7-2 and TRBJ1-6): GAGVSQSPSNKVTEKGKDVELRCDPISGHTALYWYRQSLGQGLEFLIYFQGNSAPDKSGLPSDRFSAERTGGSVSTLTIQRTQQEDSAVYLCASSLGQGDNSPLHFGNGTRLTVT.

The gene calls are TRBV5-8 and TRBJ2-7; D remains unclear. Deletions cut 4 bases from V and 0 bases from J, with 5 bases between. This CDR3 is 12 amino acids long. Germline CDR1 reads SGHTS; CDR2 reads YDEGEE. The CDR3 sequence is CASSPPSYEQYF. CDR3 bases: TGTGCCAGCAGCCCTCCCTCCTACGAGCAGTACTTC.

This clonotype was seen many times. V gene TRBV11-2 combines with J gene TRBJ2-4; D is unresolved. The germline V gene encodes CDR1 SGHAT and CDR2 FQNNGV. This CDR3 is 16 amino acids long. V was clipped by 7 bases and J by 3 bases, with 19 bases between them. The CDR3, as DNA: TGTGCCAGCACCTTGAACACGGGTACGAGCAAAAACATTCAGTACTTC. Protein product: CASTLNTGTSKNIQYF.

The rearrangement links TRBV12-3 or TRBV12-4 to TRBJ1-3, with unresolved D. CDR3 size: 9 residues. V lost 6 bases and J 10 bases, leaving 4 bases between the germline ends. This chain's CDR3 is CASRKTIYF. CDR3 nucleotide sequence: TGTGCCAGCAGGAAAACCATATATTTT.

On this clonotype itself: Given a much more abundant clone one base away, this may be a read error. The rearrangement joins TRBV6-6 to TRBJ2-5; 8 bases align to TRBD2. The CDR3 covers 15 residues. V was pared by 1 base and J by 3 bases, with 4 bases of the junction left unmatched. CDR1 and CDR2 (germline): MNHNY, SVGAGI (reference sequence). The DNA of the CDR3 is TGTGCCAGCAGTTACTTACGGGGGGGCAAAGAGACCCAGTACTTC. Protein product: CASSYLRGGKETQYF.

This clonotype was counted at least ten times. The CDR3 region has the DNA TGTGCCAGCAGCCACGACAGGGGGCGCCCCGAGCAGTACTTC. This translates into CASSHDRGRPEQYF. The J gene is TRBJ2-7, the V gene TRBV6-5, with TRBD1 matching over 10 bases. Germline CDR1 reads MNHEY; CDR2 reads SVGAGI. Trimming at V came to 6 bases and at J to 6 bases, leaving 8 bases not matched to a gene. The CDR3 covers 14 residues.

This clonotype was counted at least ten times. CDR3 in amino acids: CASSLGGYEQFF. The CDR3 DNA follows: TGTGCCAGCAGTCTCGGTGGGTATGAGCAGTTCTTC. The chain has TRBV7-9 and TRBJ2-1; no definite D call. Trimming stripped 6 bases from V and 8 bases from J, with 11 bases between. CDR1 and CDR2 from the germline V gene are SEHNR and FQNEAQ (reference sequence). There are 12 residues in the CDR3.

This clonotype was seen at least ten times. The J gene is TRBJ1-3, the V gene TRBV5-8, with no clear D. Trimming removed 2 bases at V and 2 bases at J, with 8 bases between. CDR3 size: 14 residues. Per germline, CDR1 SGHTS and CDR2 YDEGEE. The CDR3, as DNA: TGTGCCAGCAGCTTAACCCGGACTGGAAACACCATATATTTT. The encoded protein is CASSLTRTGNTIYF.

In its sample, this clonotype was seen many times. A junction boundary mismatches the germline segment, possibly from a read error. This chain joins TRBV6-5 and TRBJ2-1; D unresolved. In germline, CDR1 is MNHEY, CDR2 SVGAGI. The CDR3 has 14 residues. This chain's CDR3 is CASSHSRGNNEQFF. The CDR3 nucleotides are TGTGCCAGCAGTCACTCTCGCGGTAACAATGAGCAGTTCTTC.

The V and J genes are TRBV29-1 and TRBJ1-4; D perhaps matches TRBD1 (6 bases). Germline values: CDR1 SQVTM, CDR2 ANQGSEA. CDR3 length: 11 residues. The V and J ends lost 8 bases and 5 bases respectively, with 9 bases between them. The CDR3 DNA is TGCAGCCTCGACAGGAATGAAAAACTGTTTTTT. Translation: CSLDRNEKLFF.

The table lists this clonotype with many counts. V and J are TRBV6-1 and TRBJ1-2, with TRBD1 as a possible D gene (5 bases). The CDR3 extends over 14 amino acids. CDR1 and CDR2 (germline): MNHNS, SASEGT. Trimming took 2 bases from V and 5 from J, leaving 12 bases between them. CDR3 DNA: TGTGCCAGCAGTGAATACGCAGGGACGTATGGCTACACCTTC. It encodes CASSEYAGTYGYTF.

Of note for this clonotype: Given a much more abundant clone one base away, this may be a read error. V is TRBV20-1 and J is TRBJ2-5; 10 bases are shared with TRBD2. The V gene end was trimmed by 0 bases and the J gene end by 2 bases; junction bases not matched to a gene: 9. The CDR3 has 17 residues. Germline V gene data show CDR1 as DFQATT and CDR2 as SNEGSKA (reference sequence). The CDR3 reads CSARDSLAGALQETQYF. CDR3 in DNA: TGCAGTGCTAGAGATTCCCTAGCGGGGGCTTTACAAGAGACCCAGTACTTC.

V is TRBV10-3 and J is TRBJ2-7; 8 bases are a match to TRBD1. J lost 5 bases, V lost 4 bases, and 4 bases had no gene match. The CDR3 contains 13 residues. In germline, CDR1 is ENHRY, CDR2 SYGVKD. The CDR3 here is CAISVGQGHEQYV. DNA for the CDR3: TGTGCCATCAGTGTCGGACAGGGACACGAGCAGTACGTC.

This chain uses TRBV6-5 with TRBJ1-2; 7 nucleotides agree with TRBD1. The germline V gene has CDR1 MNHEY and CDR2 SVGAGI. The CDR3 loop spans 17 amino acids. J gave up 0 bases and V 5 bases, and 12 bases lay outside the gene matches. Here the CDR3 DNA reads TGTGCCAGCAGTCACGCCTCCCCAGGGGGGGCTAACTATGGCTACACCTTC. It specifies CASSHASPGGANYGYTF.

Ten or more counts support this clonotype. The rearrangement uses TRBV19 and TRBJ1-5; possible D gene TRBD1, 5 bases. Trimming shortened V by 4 bases and J by 7 bases, and 11 bases separated the two germline ends. The CDR3 totals 13 residues. The V gene's germline CDR1 is LNHDA and CDR2 SQIVND (reference sequence). CDR3 protein: CASSRGIEQPQHF. CDR3 bases: TGTGCCAGTAGTAGGGGGATTGAACAGCCCCAGCATTTT.

Concerning this clonotype: It may be a read error: a sequence one base away is much more abundant. V usage is TRBV6-5 and J usage is TRBJ1-6, with a possible D match to TRBD1 (5 bases). Germline V gives CDR1 MNHEY, CDR2 SVGAGI. The CDR3 is made up of 13 amino acids. V dropped 9 bases and J dropped 10 bases, with 16 bases sitting between them. CDR3 amino acids: CASGPGLRSPLHF. The CDR3 DNA is TGTGCCAGTGGCCCGGGGCTCAGGTCACCCCTCCACTTT.

There are many counts of this clonotype. The rearrangement uses TRBV15 and TRBJ2-2, with TRBD1 as a possible D gene (5 bases). The CDR3 runs to 16 residues. CDR1 is LNHNV and CDR2 is YYDKDF in the germline V gene (reference sequence). The germline V and J ends were trimmed by 3 bases and 1 base, with 12 bases remaining between them. CDR3 sequence (DNA): TGTGCCACCAGCAGCACCAGGGTTCAGAACACCGGGGAGCTGTTTTTT. It translates to CATSSTRVQNTGELFF.

The chain uses TRBV29-1 and TRBJ2-7; D possibly corresponds to TRBD1 (5 bases). The germline CDR1 and CDR2 sequences are SQVTM and ANQGSEA. The CDR3 length is 12 residues. V lost 8 bases, J lost 3 bases, and 14 bases lay in between. This CDR3 is CSSATVFYEQYV. The CDR3 DNA reads TGCAGCAGTGCGACAGTGTTCTACGAGCAGTACGTC.

This clonotype has ten or more counts. The chain combines TRBV5-5 with TRBJ2-5; TRBD1 is a possible D gene (6 bases). Germline CDR1 reads SGHKS; CDR2 reads YYEKEE (reference sequence). Trimming pared 4 bases from V and 5 bases from J, leaving 12 bases between. The CDR3 runs to 13 residues. For the CDR3, the DNA is TGTGCCAGCAGCCTTACAGGGTCCGAGACCCAGTACTTC. It yields the protein CASSLTGSETQYF.